Following are 22 T cell receptor beta chains from one sample sequenced in a study of identical twins (dated by TCRdb to about 2016). Receptor amplification or capture employed 5' RACE. TCRdb lists the instrument as Illumina HiSeq 2000. TCRdb cleaned the public reads at Q25 with fastp, built clones with MiXCR and kept in-frame beta chains. One record per CDR3 amino acid sequence lists the most common genes and DNA. The table for this sample lists about 450,000 distinct CDR3 sequences; about 18% of them were counted only once. Jointly, the top ten make up 9% to 15% of the sample. Material: naive T cells sorted from blood. What the cell subset or site label conveys for this sample: cells isolated with a human naive T-cell isolation kit. The receptors were gathered from a man over 45 in good health.

The CDR3 region is CASSFYLNEQYF. The CDR3 DNA follows: TGTGCCAGCAGTTTTTATCTCAACGAGCAGTACTTC. The V and J genes are TRBV12-3 or TRBV12-4 and TRBJ2-7; the D is unclear. Trimming removed 3 bases at V and 5 bases at J, with 8 bases between. CDR3 length: 12 residues.

This clonotype was seen ten or more times. The gene calls are TRBV4-3 and TRBJ2-7; 9 nucleotides match TRBD2. Germline trimming cut 0 bases from V and 4 bases from J; bases unmatched to any gene: 7. Per the germline V gene, CDR1 is LGHNA and CDR2 is YSLEER. The CDR3 consists of 16 residues. The CDR3 reads CASSQEYGSGRYEQYF. In nucleotides, the CDR3 is TGCGCCAGCAGCCAAGAGTATGGGAGCGGGAGGTACGAGCAGTACTTC.

There are many counts of this clonotype. The chain couples TRBV20-1 to TRBJ2-1, with 7 bases identical to TRBD2. The CDR3 contains 11 residues. CDR1 is DFQATT, CDR2 SNEGSKA, per germline (reference sequence). Trimming removed 5 bases from V and 7 bases from J; junction bases left unmatched: 2. The CDR3 region has the DNA TGCAGTGCTTCGCGGGGGAATGAGCAGTTCTTC. It codes for CSASRGNEQFF.

The chain is built from TRBV19 and TRBJ1-6; a possible D gene is TRBD1 (6 bases). Trimming removed 5 bases from V and 10 bases from J, with 21 bases in between. Germline V gene lookup returns CDR1 LNHDA and CDR2 SQIVND (reference sequence). The CDR3 extends over 16 amino acids. Here the CDR3 DNA reads TGTGCCAGTAGTCTCCGGGACACAACTGGAGGATCACCCCTCCACTTT. It translates to CASSLRDTTGGSPLHF.

J is TRBJ2-2 and V is TRBV4-2; 7 positions match TRBD2. Germline CDR1 reads LGHNA; CDR2 reads YNFKEQ. Trimming removed 2 bases from V and 5 bases from J; junction bases left unmatched: 8. The CDR3 has 16 amino acids. The DNA of the CDR3 is TGTGCCAGCAGCCAACCCCTAGCGGAGACGACCGGGGAGCTGTTTTTT. Its translation: CASSQPLAETTGELFF.

This clonotype was observed a few times. The chain is built from TRBV15 and TRBJ2-7, with a tentative D call TRBD2 (6 bases). The germline gives CDR1 LNHNV, CDR2 YYDKDF (reference sequence). The V gene lost 5 bases and the J gene lost 3 bases, with 17 bases spanning the gap. The CDR3 has 15 residues. This chain's CDR3 is CATSPRREAIYEQYF. The CDR3 DNA is TGTGCCACCAGCCCCCGGAGGGAGGCGATCTACGAGCAGTACTTC.

This clonotype was seen only a few times. The V gene is TRBV20-1, the J gene TRBJ2-5; D may be TRBD2 (5 bases). CDR3 length: 13 residues. Trimming took 1 base from V and 5 from J, leaving 11 bases between them. Germline CDR1 is DFQATT and CDR2 is SNEGSKA (reference sequence). CDR3 sequence (DNA): TGCAGTGCTAGAGGTTCGGGGAGTGAGACCCAGTACTTC. Translated: CSARGSGSETQYF.

The chain carries TRBV20-1 and TRBJ2-7; 9 nucleotides align to TRBD1. This CDR3 contains 15 residues. Per germline, CDR1 DFQATT and CDR2 SNEGSKA (reference sequence). Trimming removed 3 bases from V and 5 bases from J; junction bases left unmatched: 11. CDR3 region: CSASTHGTGSNEQYF. CDR3 in DNA: TGCAGTGCTAGTACTCACGGGACAGGGAGCAACGAGCAGTACTTC.

This clonotype was recorded at least ten times. This chain joins TRBV7-9 and TRBJ2-2; 7 bases are shared with TRBD2. Germline-derived CDR1 and CDR2 are SEHNR and FQNEAQ (reference sequence). V shed 5 bases, J shed 0 bases, and the junction held 3 bases outside the gene matches. The CDR3 length is 15 residues. The CDR3 here is CASSLSGTNTGELFF. CDR3 DNA: TGTGCCAGCAGCCTCAGCGGGACGAACACCGGGGAGCTGTTTTTT.

This sequence joins TRBV20-1 and TRBJ2-5, with D possibly being TRBD1 (6 bases). The V end was cut by 7 bases, the J end by 2 bases, with 11 bases between. Per germline, CDR1 DFQATT and CDR2 SNEGSKA (reference sequence). CDR3 length: 12 residues. CDR3 protein: CSVHRAQETQYF. The CDR3 DNA follows: TGCAGTGTACACAGGGCACAAGAGACCCAGTACTTC.

This clonotype has more than one count but fewer than ten. The chain joins TRBV11-2 to TRBJ2-7; no clear D gene. Germline-derived CDR1 and CDR2 are SGHAT and FQNNGV. The length of the CDR3 is 12 residues. The V end was cut by 2 bases, the J end by 7 bases, with 9 bases between. The CDR3 protein is CASSLLLQEQYF. As DNA, the CDR3 is TGTGCCAGCAGCTTATTGTTGCAAGAGCAGTACTTC.

This clonotype was observed at least ten times. The CDR3 DNA reads TGTGCCAGCTCACCAGACAGGGACACTGAAGCTTTCTTT. This codes for CASSPDRDTEAFF. This chain joins TRBV18 and TRBJ1-1, with 7 positions matching TRBD1. J was trimmed by 3 bases and V by 2 bases; bases with no gene match: 0. CDR1 and CDR2 (germline): KGHSH, LQKENI. The CDR3 length is 13 residues. Variable domain in full (rest from reference TRBV18 and TRBJ1-1): NAGVMQNPRHLVRRRGQEARLRCSPMKGHSHVYWYRQLPEEGLKFMVYLQKENIIDESGMPKERFSAEFPKEGPSILRIQQVVRGDSAAYFCASSPDRDTEAFFGQGTRLTVV.

The V call is TRBV4-3, the J call TRBJ1-1; TRBD1 is a possible D gene (6 bases). Germline V CDR1 and CDR2: LGHNA, YSLEER. Trimming left V 0 bases short and J 4 bases short, with 12 bases between. This CDR3 comprises 15 residues. CDR3 protein: CASSQDRGRGTEAFF. CDR3 bases: TGCGCCAGCAGCCAAGATCGGGGGCGGGGCACTGAAGCTTTCTTT.

There are many counts of this clonotype. The chain has TRBV5-1 and TRBJ2-3; D is unresolved. Germline CDR1 reads SGHRS; CDR2 reads YFSETQ. The CDR3 covers 13 residues. V was shortened by 0 bases and J by 2 bases, with 4 bases between the two germline ends. The CDR3 reads CASSLGHTDTQYF. The CDR3, as DNA: TGCGCCAGCAGCTTGGGTCACACAGATACGCAGTATTTT.

The J gene is TRBJ2-5, the V gene TRBV24-1; D remains ambiguous. Germline CDR1 reads KGHDR; CDR2 reads SFDVKD. The CDR3 consists of 13 residues. V shed 5 bases and J shed 1 base, with 7 bases lying between them. CDR3 sequence (DNA): TGTGCCACCAGTGCGATGGGCCAAGAGACCCAGTACTTC. Residues: CATSAMGQETQYF.

This clonotype showed up many times. This rearrangement joins TRBV7-8 to TRBJ2-1; the match to TRBD2 covers 9 bases. CDR1 is SGHVS and CDR2 is FQNEAQ in the germline V gene. Losses at the gene ends were 5 bases for V and 7 bases for J; bases not matched to a gene: 21. The CDR3 has 19 amino acids. The CDR3 is CASSRLVSRERGAGNEQFF. The CDR3 DNA reads TGTGCCAGCAGCCGGCTGGTGTCAAGGGAGCGGGGGGCAGGGAATGAGCAGTTCTTC.

V is TRBV5-1 and J is TRBJ2-1, with D possibly TRBD2 on 7 matching bases. V was cut by 0 bases and J by 8 bases, with 12 bases left in between. Germline CDR1 and CDR2: SGHRS and YFSETQ. This CDR3 contains 14 residues. CDR3: CASSLGLGGDEQFF. The CDR3 region has the DNA TGCGCCAGCAGCTTGGGGCTAGGGGGGGATGAGCAGTTCTTC.

This clonotype was detected only a few times. The J gene is TRBJ1-1, the V gene TRBV20-1; D not resolved. In germline, CDR1 is DFQATT, CDR2 SNEGSKA (reference sequence). V was pared by 3 bases and J by 2 bases, with 13 bases between. This CDR3 spans 14 amino acids. The CDR3 loop reads CSASVAGSNTEAFF. The CDR3 DNA reads as TGCAGTGCTAGCGTAGCAGGTAGCAACACTGAAGCTTTCTTT.

The sample holds a few counts of this clonotype. This sequence joins TRBV7-2 and TRBJ2-1; no clear D. The V and J ends lost 1 base and 2 bases respectively, with 9 bases between them. The CDR3 consists of 15 residues. Germline V gene data show CDR1 as SGHTA and CDR2 as FQGNSA. CDR3 sequence: CASSLGQSTYNEQFF. In nucleotides, the CDR3 is TGTGCCAGCAGCTTAGGCCAGTCCACCTACAATGAGCAGTTCTTC.

This clonotype was picked up a small number of times. The V and J genes are TRBV25-1 and TRBJ2-6, with D perhaps TRBD1 (6 bases). V lost 11 bases to trimming and J lost 0 bases, with 20 bases between them. The CDR3 has 17 amino acids. Germline assignment: CDR1 MGHDK and CDR2 SYGVNS. In DNA, the CDR3 is TGTGCCTCGGGGCGTGGGACATTGCGCTCTGGGGCCAACGTCCTGACTTTC. Translating it yields CASGRGTLRSGANVLTF.

This clonotype was detected many times. J is TRBJ2-3 and V is TRBV5-1, with unresolved D. The germline V gene encodes CDR1 SGHRS and CDR2 YFSETQ. The CDR3 totals 15 residues. Trimming removed 0 bases from V and 3 bases from J, with 11 bases in between. The CDR3 is CASSLAWAKTDTQYF. The DNA of the CDR3 is TGCGCCAGCAGCTTGGCCTGGGCGAAGACAGATACGCAGTATTTT.

For the CDR3, the DNA is TGTGCCACCAGTGATTTCGCACAGGGAAGAGATACGCAGTATTTT. It translates to CATSDFAQGRDTQYF. The chain couples TRBV24-1 to TRBJ2-3, with D possibly being TRBD1 (6 bases). The CDR3 sequence is 15 residues long. Trimming removed 1 base from V and 5 bases from J, with 12 bases in between. Germline-derived CDR1 and CDR2 are KGHDR and SFDVKD.